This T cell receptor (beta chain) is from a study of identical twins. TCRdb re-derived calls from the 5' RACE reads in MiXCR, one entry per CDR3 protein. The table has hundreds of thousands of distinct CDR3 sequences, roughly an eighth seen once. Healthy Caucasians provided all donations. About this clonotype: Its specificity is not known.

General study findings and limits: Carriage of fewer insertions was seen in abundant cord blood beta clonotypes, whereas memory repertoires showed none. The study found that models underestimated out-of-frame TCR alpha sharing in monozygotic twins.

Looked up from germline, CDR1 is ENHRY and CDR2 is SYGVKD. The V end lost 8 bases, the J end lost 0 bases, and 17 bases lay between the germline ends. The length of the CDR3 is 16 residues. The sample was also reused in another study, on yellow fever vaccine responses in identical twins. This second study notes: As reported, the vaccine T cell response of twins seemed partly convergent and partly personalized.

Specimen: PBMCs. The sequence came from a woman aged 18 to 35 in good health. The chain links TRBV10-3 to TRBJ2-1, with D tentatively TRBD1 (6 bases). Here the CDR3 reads CAIGETGPISYNEQFF. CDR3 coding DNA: TGTGCCATCGGAGAGACAGGCCCGATCTCCTACAATGAGCAGTTCTTC.